This is a list of T cell receptor beta chains from one sample in a study of blood T cell repertoires in COVID-19. This table comes from immunoSEQ multiplex PCR, and its TCRdb copy is limited to in-frame clones, with some not included. The sample lists around 99,000 clones; 70% to 85% were seen once. The specimen sequenced was peripheral blood. These receptors all stem from a woman of 80 years or more with active or convalescent COVID-19. The CDR3 runs from the conserved cysteine through the conserved F or W. D genes are given only for firm matches. Clone size is not always given. Where it is, it says once, few, many or a class for expanded clones.

TGTGCCAGCAGCGTAGATATCACCGTTAGCTCCTACAATGAGCAGTTCTTC CASSVDITVSSYNEQFF NA TRBV9 17 NA TRBJ2-1
TGTGCCAGCAGCCTGAGAGGTCCTAGCACAGATACGCAGTATTTT CASSLRGPSTDTQYF NA TRBV5-4 15 NA TRBJ2-3
TGCGCCAGCAGCTTCGGCAGGGGGCCAACTAATGAAAAACTGTTTTTT CASSFGRGPTNEKLFF TRBD1 TRBV5-1 16 NA TRBJ1-4
TGTGCCAGCAGTTACCACGGACAGGGTTCTGAACTGTTTTTT CASSYHGQGSELFF TRBD1 TRBV6-2/TRBV6-3 14 NA TRBJ1-4
TGTGCAAGTCGCGACGTAAGGAACAGCCTGAACACTGAAGCTTTCTTT CASRDVRNSLNTEAFF NA TRBV12-2 16 NA TRBJ1-1
TGTGCCAGCATCGTTAGGATCAGGTCGGACGAGCAGTACTTC CASIVRIRSDEQYF NA TRBV7-2 14 few TRBJ2-7
TGCGCCAGCATTTCGGCCCTCGGGACTAGCGGGAGTCGGGAGCAGTACTTC CASISALGTSGSREQYF TRBD2 TRBV10-2 17 NA TRBJ2-7
TGTGCCAGCAGTGCTCATAGCGGGAGCTCCTACAATGAGCAGTTCTTC CASSAHSGSSYNEQFF TRBD2 TRBV9 16 NA TRBJ2-1
TGTGCCAGCAGCCCATCCGGGACAAGGGGGGGGAGCAATCAGCCCCAGCATTTT CASSPSGTRGGSNQPQHF NA TRBV4-2 18 NA TRBJ1-5
TGTGCCAGCAGCTGGGCAAAGGCAGATACGCAGTATTTT CASSWAKADTQYF NA TRBV7-9 13 NA TRBJ2-3
TGTGCCACCAGTGCAACTAGCGGGAAAAGCACAGATACGCAGTATTTT CATSATSGKSTDTQYF TRBD2 TRBV24-1 16 NA TRBJ2-3
TGTGCCAGCAGCGTTGGGACAGGGGGTAAAGCTTTCTTT CASSVGTGGKAFF TRBD1 TRBV9 13 NA TRBJ1-1
TGTGCCAGCAATCAGGTTCAGGGGGCCCCCCAGTACTTC CASNQVQGAPQYF TRBD1 TRBV6-5 13 NA TRBJ2-5
TGTGCCAGTAGTATGGGGACAGCCAACACTGAAGCTTTCTTT CASSMGTANTEAFF TRBD1 TRBV19 14 NA TRBJ1-1
TGCGCCAGCGTCCGGGACAGGGGAGATACGCAGTATTTT CASVRDRGDTQYF TRBD1 TRBV5-1 13 NA TRBJ2-3
TGTGCCAGCAGGGGCATGGGGGCTTTAGAGACCCAGTACTTC CASRGMGALETQYF NA TRBV28 14 once TRBJ2-5
TGTGCCAGCAGCTTGGCTACTAGCGGGAGAGGTGGATTACGGAATGAGCAGTTCTTC CASSLATSGRGGLRNEQFF TRBD2 TRBV5-4 19 NA TRBJ2-1
TGCGCCAGCAGCTCTAGCGGGACGACCTACAATGAGCAGTTCTTC CASSSSGTTYNEQFF TRBD2 TRBV5-1 15 NA TRBJ2-1
TGTGCCAGCAGCATCCCCGGGACAGGAGTGTACGAGCAGTACTTC CASSIPGTGVYEQYF TRBD1 TRBV28 15 NA TRBJ2-7
TGTGCCAGCAGTAATTGGACAGGCTGGTACGAGCAGTACTTC CASSNWTGWYEQYF TRBD1 TRBV28 14 NA TRBJ2-7
TGTGCCAGCAGACGAAGGGACAGGGGGCGTTCACCCCTCCACTTT CASRRRDRGRSPLHF TRBD1 TRBV5-6 15 few TRBJ1-6
TGTGCCACCAGTGATTCGACTGTTTTTAGTGCGACCCAGTACTTC CATSDSTVFSATQYF NA TRBV24-1 15 NA TRBJ2-5
TGTGCCAGCAGAAGACAGGGAAGTATCGCAGATACGCAGTATTTT CASRRQGSIADTQYF TRBD1 TRBV5-5 15 NA TRBJ2-3
TGTGCCAGCAGCCAACCCGGACTAGCGGGAGGGACAGATACGCAGTATTTT CASSQPGLAGGTDTQYF TRBD2 TRBV3-1/TRBV3-2 17 once TRBJ2-3
TGTGCCAGTAGAGACAGGGGAAAGGATGGCTACACCTTC CASRDRGKDGYTF TRBD1 TRBV19 13 NA TRBJ1-2
TGTGCCAGCAGCAAGTACAGGCCTCGGACTAGCGACGGCACAGATACGCAGTATTTT CASSKYRPRTSDGTDTQYF NA TRBV21-1 19 NA TRBJ2-3
TGTGCCAGCAGCAAAGGGACAGGGAGTATGCCCCAGCATTTT CASSKGTGSMPQHF NA TRBV21-1 14 NA TRBJ1-5
TGCGCCAGCAGCCAAGAAGGGCGGTCCCCTAGCCACTTC CASSQEGRSPSHF NA TRBV4-1 13 many TRBJ2-7
TGTGCCAGTAGTATAGGAACTTCTGGAAACACCATATATTTT CASSIGTSGNTIYF NA TRBV19 14 NA TRBJ1-3
TGCGCCAGCTGGGGACAGGGGGCGAATGAGCAGTTCTTC CASWGQGANEQFF TRBD1 TRBV5-1 13 NA TRBJ2-1
TGTGCCAGCAGCCAAGGCGGGAGGGGCAATGAGCAGTTCTTC CASSQGGRGNEQFF TRBD2 TRBV4-2 14 NA TRBJ2-1
TGTGCCAGCGGACAGTCCTACGAGCAGTACTTC CASGQSYEQYF NA TRBV27 11 NA TRBJ2-7
TGCGCCAGCAGCCAGGCCACCGGGACTAGCTTTCCCGAGCAGTACTTC CASSQATGTSFPEQYF TRBD2 TRBV4-1 16 NA TRBJ2-7
TGTGCCACCAGTGATTCCACAGCCTCCTACGAGCAGTACTTC CATSDSTASYEQYF NA TRBV24-1 14 NA TRBJ2-7
TGCGCCAGCAGCTTGACGTCCAGTCTCAGCTCCTACGAGCAGTACTTC CASSLTSSLSSYEQYF NA TRBV5-1 16 NA TRBJ2-7
TGTGCCAGCAGTTATGTAGCGGGAGTCACCGCTAGCACAGATACGCAGTATTTT CASSYVAGVTASTDTQYF TRBD2 TRBV6-2/TRBV6-3 18 NA TRBJ2-3
TGTGCCAGCAGCTATTCAGGGATAACCACTGAAGCTTTCTTT CASSYSGITTEAFF NA TRBV7-9 14 NA TRBJ1-1
TGTGCCAGCAGGACCTCAGGTTTTGGGGAAAAACTGTTTTTT CASRTSGFGEKLFF NA TRBV6-6 14 NA TRBJ1-4
TGTGCCAGCGCGGAGGGTTCAGGGGGCCGTCAGCCCCAGCATTTT CASAEGSGGRQPQHF TRBD1 TRBV2 15 NA TRBJ1-5
TGTGCCAGCAGCCCGGACAGGGCAAGGGCCAACGTCCTGACTTTC CASSPDRARANVLTF TRBD1 TRBV7-2 15 NA TRBJ2-6
TGTGCCAGCAGTCGGGACACATACACCGGGGAGCTGTTTTTT CASSRDTYTGELFF NA TRBV14 14 NA TRBJ2-2
TGCGCCAGCAGCTTGGCCCGGCAGGGAAATTCACCCCTCCACTTT CASSLARQGNSPLHF NA TRBV5-1 15 NA TRBJ1-6
TGTGCCAGCTGGGGACAGGGTGAATACGAGCAGTACTTC CASWGQGEYEQYF TRBD1 TRBV18 13 NA TRBJ2-7
TGTGCCAGTAGTACTACCGGGACAGTCAGCAATCAGCCCCAGCATTTT CASSTTGTVSNQPQHF TRBD1 TRBV19 16 once TRBJ1-5
TGTGCCAGCAGCTCAGAAAACACCGGGAGCCTTACCACCTACATCTCCGAGCAGTACTTC CASSSENTGSLTTYISEQYF NA TRBV11-2 20 NA TRBJ2-7
TGCGCCAGCAGCTTGGCTGCTAGCGGGACCCCAGATACGCAGTATTTT CASSLAASGTPDTQYF TRBD2 TRBV5-1 16 once TRBJ2-3
TGTGCCAGCAGCCAAGAATACCGGGACTACTCATACGAGCAGTACTTC CASSQEYRDYSYEQYF TRBD2 TRBV4-2 16 NA TRBJ2-7
TGTGCCAGCAGCCAAGAGTTGCGGAGTTCGTACGAGCAGTACTTC CASSQELRSSYEQYF NA TRBV3-1/TRBV3-2 15 once TRBJ2-7
TGTGCCAGCAGCCGGGACTACCAGGCCTACGAGCAGTACTTC CASSRDYQAYEQYF TRBD2 TRBV27 14 NA TRBJ2-7
TGCACCAGCTCCCGGACTAGCACTGATACGCAGTATTTT CTSSRTSTDTQYF NA TRBV1 13 NA TRBJ2-3
TGCGCCAGCAGCTTGGCCCCCCCCGGGACTAGTCTGGAGACCCAGTACTTC CASSLAPPGTSLETQYF TRBD2 TRBV5-1 17 NA TRBJ2-5
TGTGCCAGCAGCTTCGGGACAGGGTTCCTCGAGCAGTACTTC CASSFGTGFLEQYF TRBD1 TRBV7-2 14 NA TRBJ2-7